This TCR beta chain was captured in a study of shared clonotypes between healthy human individuals. As regards this clone: Its antigen remains unidentified. Being one base from a much bigger clone, this may be a read error. The sample holds other DNA sequences that translate to the same CDR3.

Study findings and constraints: Only blood samples were collected, and tissue repertoires likely differ. Sharing across several donors was seen in about 5% of naive CD4 clonotypes.

The CDR3 length is 14 residues. Germline V gene data show CDR1 as SGHRS and CDR2 as YFSETQ. J was trimmed by 6 bases and V by 3 bases; bases with no gene match: 3. Libraries were prepared by immunoSEQ multiplex PCR; TCRdb keeps only in-frame clonotypes and omits some of them. The data hold over a million clones, with about 77% observed a single time. This TCR was sampled from a man in his late teens or twenties in good health. Sequencing was done on a sample of memory CD4+ T cells sorted from blood. Subset described: CD45RA-negative fraction. The genes are TRBV5-1 and TRBJ1-4; the match to TRBD1 covers 9 bases. The CDR3 sequence: CASSSGTGYEKLFF. As DNA, the CDR3 is TGCGCCAGCAGCTCCGGGACAGGGTATGAAAAACTGTTTTTT. The variable domain in full, with the rest retrieved from reference TRBV5-1 and TRBJ1-4, is KAGVTQTPRYLIKTRGQQVTLSCSPISGHRSVSWYQQTPGQGLQFLFEYFSETQRNKGNFPGRFSGRQFSNSRSEMNVSTLELGDSALYLCASSSGTGYEKLFFGSGTQLSVL.